The 16 T cell receptor beta chains listed next were all sequenced from one sample in a study of blood T cell repertoires in COVID-19. Method: immunoSEQ multiplex PCR; TCRdb's copy keeps in-frame clones and lacks some. The repertoire includes some 170,000 clones, approximately 88% of them detected once, and 1.6% sits in the top ten. Material: peripheral blood. These receptors were obtained from a woman aged 50 to 60 with acute or convalescent COVID-19.

This chain links TRBV4-2 with TRBJ2-7; possibly TRBD1 for D (5 bases). Trimming left V 1 base short and J 9 bases short, with 13 bases between. Looked up from germline, CDR1 is LGHNA and CDR2 is YNFKEQ. This CDR3 is built from 13 residues. The DNA for the CDR3 is TGTGCCAGCAGCCAAGGACAGTTCGGTGGGCAGTACTTC. Its protein is CASSQGQFGGQYF.

The chain uses TRBV5-1 and TRBJ1-1; D is possibly TRBD1 (5 bases). V shed 2 bases and J shed 4 bases, with 12 bases lying between them. The CDR3 sequence is 14 residues long. Per germline, CDR1 SGHRS and CDR2 YFSETQ. Written as DNA, the CDR3 is TGCGCCAGCAGCTTAGGCAGGGAGGGCACTGAAGCTTTCTTT. This translates into CASSLGREGTEAFF. Variable domain in full (rest from reference TRBV5-1 and TRBJ1-1): KAGVTQTPRYLIKTRGQQVTLSCSPISGHRSVSWYQQTPGQGLQFLFEYFSETQRNKGNFPGRFSGRQFSNSRSEMNVSTLELGDSALYLCASSLGREGTEAFFGQGTRLTVV.

V usage is TRBV7-8 and J usage is TRBJ2-1, with a tentative D call TRBD2 (5 bases). The CDR3 runs to 13 residues. Germline CDR1 SGHVS, CDR2 FQNEAQ. V lost 5 bases, J lost 7 bases, and 12 bases lay in between. The DNA of the CDR3 is TGTGCCAGCAGCCGAACGCGGGCGAATGAGCAGTTCTTC. Amino acids: CASSRTRANEQFF.

The V call is TRBV3-1 (or the pseudogene TRBV3-2), the J call TRBJ2-7; 12 bases agree with TRBD2. The CDR3 is 17 amino acids. Germline V gene lookup returns CDR1 LGHDT and CDR2 YNNKEL (reference sequence). V lost 3 bases to trimming and J lost 0 bases; unmatched junction nucleotides: 6. CDR3 loop: CASSHATSGGSSYEQYF. CDR3 nucleotide sequence: TGTGCCAGCAGCCATGCTACTAGCGGGGGGAGCTCCTACGAGCAGTACTTC.

This chain joins TRBV4-3 and TRBJ2-1, with TRBD2 matching 7 bases. The CDR3 is made up of 17 amino acids. In germline, CDR1 is LGHNA, CDR2 YSLEER. Trimming removed 0 bases from V and 5 bases from J; junction bases left unmatched: 10. The CDR3 region has the DNA TGCGCCAGCAGCCAAGATCTTGGTGGGAGGGCAAACAATGAGCAGTTCTTC. Translation gives CASSQDLGGRANNEQFF.

The chain has TRBV6-2 or TRBV6-3 and TRBJ2-3, with TRBD2 identical over 7 bases. CDR1 MNHEY and CDR2 SVGEGT come from the germline V gene. V trimming: 5 bases; J trimming: 6 bases; junction bases outside the gene matches: 17. This CDR3 has 17 amino acids. In DNA, the CDR3 is TGTGCCAGCAGTACCCACCTCCCGGGCGGGAGTTACGATACGCAGTATTTT. Translating gives CASSTHLPGGSYDTQYF.

The V call is TRBV29-1, the J call TRBJ1-2, with TRBD1 matching over 7 bases. Germline V CDR1 and CDR2: SQVTM, ANQGSEA. The CDR3 consists of 12 residues. The ends lost 4 bases at V and 6 bases at J; junction bases unmatched: 5. CDR3 bases: TGCAGCGTTGGAAAGACAGGGCATGGCTACACCTTC. It translates to CSVGKTGHGYTF.

The chain carries TRBV4-2 and TRBJ1-1; D may be TRBD1 (6 bases). Germline V gives CDR1 LGHNA, CDR2 YNFKEQ. V was clipped by 0 bases and J by 1 base, with 12 bases between them. The CDR3 is 16 residues long. DNA for the CDR3: TGTGCCAGCAGCCAAGATTCAGGACAGAAGAACACTGAAGCTTTCTTT. It specifies CASSQDSGQKNTEAFF.

The CDR3 DNA reads TGCAGCGTTGAGGGACAACTGTACGAGCAGTACTTC. As protein: CSVEGQLYEQYF. The V gene is TRBV29-1, the J gene TRBJ2-7, with D possibly TRBD1 on 6 matching bases. Germline V lookup: CDR1 SQVTM, CDR2 ANQGSEA. Trimming removed 3 bases at V and 4 bases at J, with 10 bases between. The CDR3 has 12 residues.

The chain links TRBV10-3 to TRBJ1-2, with 9 bases lining up with TRBD1. CDR1 is ENHRY and CDR2 is SYGVKD in the germline V gene. This CDR3 is built from 14 residues. Trimming cost V 7 bases and J 8 bases; bases outside gene matches: 11. CDR3 nucleotides: TGTGCCATCACCAATGCCGGGACAGGGAGCGGCTACACCTTC. Protein product: CAITNAGTGSGYTF.

The V gene is TRBV6-1, the J gene TRBJ1-1; D is unclear. The CDR3 is made up of 14 amino acids. Per germline, CDR1 MNHNS and CDR2 SASEGT. The ends were cut back, 6 bases at V and 0 bases at J, with 11 bases in the middle. CDR3 sequence: CASRWATMNTEAFF. The CDR3 coding sequence is TGTGCCAGCAGATGGGCAACCATGAACACTGAAGCTTTCTTT.

The DNA for the CDR3 is TGTGCCAGCAGTTACTGGTCTAGACCGGGGGAGCTGTTTTTT. It specifies CASSYWSRPGELFF. The chain is built from TRBV6-5 and TRBJ2-2; no clear D gene. CDR3 length: 14 residues. Germline V gene data show CDR1 as MNHEY and CDR2 as SVGAGI. Trimming took off 1 base at V and 8 bases at J, with 11 bases between the two ends.

This rearrangement joins TRBV27 to TRBJ2-7, with 9 bases identical to TRBD2. Germline-derived CDR1 and CDR2 are MNHEY and SMNVEV (reference sequence). Germline trimming cut 3 bases from V and 4 bases from J; bases unmatched to any gene: 4. The CDR3 loop spans 14 amino acids. CDR3 sequence reads: CASSFSGSRYEQYF. The DNA for the CDR3 is TGTGCCAGCAGTTTTAGCGGGAGTAGGTACGAGCAGTACTTC.

The chain employs TRBV10-3 and TRBJ2-1; 9 bases agree with TRBD2. Unmatched junction bases numbered 9, after V lost 2 bases and J lost 4 bases. Per germline, CDR1 ENHRY and CDR2 SYGVKD. The CDR3 is 17 residues long. The CDR3 DNA sequence: TGTGCCATCAGTGAGCTAGCGGCTAGCGGGATTTACAATGAGCAGTTCTTC. Translated: CAISELAASGIYNEQFF.

V is TRBV7-8 and J is TRBJ2-3; TRBD2 matches 15 bases. This CDR3 spans 16 amino acids. V lost 3 bases to trimming and J lost 6 bases; unmatched junction nucleotides: 4. The germline CDR1 and CDR2 sequences are SGHVS and FQNEAQ. The CDR3 reads CASSLGLAGGWDTQYF. As DNA, the CDR3 is TGTGCCAGCAGCTTGGGACTAGCGGGGGGCTGGGATACGCAGTATTTT.

The genes are TRBV19 and TRBJ1-3; TRBD1 is a possible D gene (5 bases). This CDR3 has 15 residues. The germline V and J ends were trimmed by 5 bases and 2 bases, with 13 bases remaining between them. From germline, CDR1 is LNHDA and CDR2 SQIVND (reference sequence). CDR3 region: CASSARTNPGNTIYF. CDR3 sequence (DNA): TGTGCCAGTAGTGCTAGGACAAACCCTGGAAACACCATATATTTT.